Shown below are 16 T cell receptor beta chains from a single sample sequenced in a study of T cell repertoires in cytomegalovirus infection. These receptors' antigens are unknown. TCRdb re-derived calls from the reads in MiXCR, one entry per CDR3 protein. The sample contains 250,000 to 300,000 distinct CDR3 sequences, less than 25% of which appear only once. This sample comprised cultured PBMCs, obtained from culture after CMV antigen stimulation. Every receptor here comes from a human donor in good health (CMV status not recorded). Some clones in this sample may be carry-over from other donors' samples.

Only a few counts were recorded for this clonotype. V and J are TRBV20-1 and TRBJ2-1; D ambiguous. The germline gives CDR1 DFQATT, CDR2 SNEGSKA (reference sequence). Trimming took off 5 bases at V and 8 bases at J, with 10 bases between the two ends. The CDR3 length is 11 residues. For the CDR3, the DNA is TGCAGTGCTGCTTCCTGGGATGAGCAGTTCTTC. Amino acids: CSAASWDEQFF.

The chain carries TRBV6-5 and TRBJ2-7; D is unclear. V lost 0 bases, J lost 3 bases, and 9 bases lay in between. Germline V gives CDR1 MNHEY, CDR2 SVGAGI. The length of the CDR3 is 14 residues. CDR3 loop: CASSYSGYGYEQYF. The DNA for the CDR3 is TGTGCCAGCAGTTACTCGGGCTACGGCTACGAGCAGTACTTC.

The chain links TRBV19 to TRBJ1-1; tentative D call: TRBD1 (6 bases). V shed 3 bases and J shed 7 bases, with 18 bases lying between them. The CDR3 contains 15 residues. From germline, CDR1 is LNHDA and CDR2 SQIVND (reference sequence). The CDR3 DNA is TGTGCCAGTAGTATTGTAACAGCGGGGGCCAATGAAGCTTTCTTT. Translating gives CASSIVTAGANEAFF.

This chain connects TRBV29-1 to TRBJ1-2; possibly TRBD1 for D (6 bases). V dropped 6 bases and J dropped 4 bases, with 12 bases sitting between them. This CDR3 has 12 amino acids. Germline assignment: CDR1 SQVTM and CDR2 ANQGSEA. CDR3 residues: CSVVTGIYGYTF. CDR3 nucleotide sequence: TGCAGCGTCGTCACAGGGATCTATGGCTACACCTTC.

In its sample, this clonotype was seen many times. V and J are TRBV12-3 or TRBV12-4 and TRBJ1-6, with D possibly being TRBD1 (6 bases). V was cut by 8 bases and J by 8 bases, with 16 bases left in between. The CDR3 length is 14 residues. The CDR3 spells CASGRRDKDSPLHF. The DNA for the CDR3 is TGTGCCAGCGGCCGCCGGGACAAGGATTCACCCCTCCACTTT.

The chain has TRBV10-3 and TRBJ2-3; TRBD1 is a possible D gene (8 bases). Trimming stripped 4 bases from V and 4 bases from J, with 21 bases between. Germline V lookup: CDR1 ENHRY, CDR2 SYGVKD. This CDR3 is 17 amino acids long. The CDR3 DNA sequence: TGTGCCATCAGTGGGACAGGGAGAGGAGCGGGGTCAGATACGCAGTATTTT. It codes for CAISGTGRGAGSDTQYF.

This clonotype was seen repeatedly, ten times or more. CDR3: CASSSIKNEQFF. CDR3 nucleotide sequence: TGTGCCAGCAGTTCCATAAAAAATGAGCAGTTCTTC. The chain is built from TRBV6-2 or TRBV6-3 and TRBJ2-1; D unresolved. The CDR3 has 12 residues. Germline loops: CDR1 MNHEY, CDR2 SVGEGT. V was pared by 4 bases and J by 7 bases, with 8 bases between.

The chain links TRBV15 to TRBJ2-2; D is ambiguous. This CDR3 is 14 amino acids long. V was trimmed by 5 bases and J by 3 bases, leaving 10 bases between them. Germline-derived CDR1 and CDR2 are LNHNV and YYDKDF (reference sequence). The CDR3 spells CATSGSRYTGELFF. The DNA of the CDR3 is TGTGCCACCAGCGGAAGCCGGTACACCGGGGAGCTGTTTTTT.

This clonotype has ten or more counts. The V and J genes are TRBV7-8 and TRBJ1-1, with D possibly being TRBD1 (5 bases). The V end was cut by 5 bases, the J end by 5 bases, with 21 bases between. Germline CDR1 SGHVS, CDR2 FQNEAQ. This CDR3 spans 16 amino acids. CDR3 sequence (DNA): TGTGCCAGCAGCCCCGGACACTCTATGGGGGGGACTGAAGCTTTCTTT. Amino acid sequence: CASSPGHSMGGTEAFF. Full variable domain (remainder filled in from reference TRBV7-8 and TRBJ1-1): GAGVSQSPRYKVAKRGQDVALRCDPISGHVSLFWYQQALGQGPEFLTYFQNEAQLDKSGLPSDRFFAERPEGSVSTLKIQRTQQEDSAVYLCASSPGHSMGGTEAFFGQGTRLTVV.

This clonotype was seen only a few times. The rearrangement links TRBV6-6 to TRBJ2-7, with TRBD1 matching 9 bases. There are 14 residues in the CDR3. V dropped 0 bases and J dropped 9; count of bases not matched to a gene: 6. Germline V gives CDR1 MNHNY, CDR2 SVGAGI (reference sequence). The CDR3, as DNA: TGTGCCAGCAGTTACTCCGGGACAGGGATCGTGCAGTACTTC. Translation: CASSYSGTGIVQYF.

The table lists this clonotype with a few counts. The DNA of the CDR3 is TGTGCCAGCAGTTTAGTTGGGTCGGGAGAGCAGTACTTC. Translation gives CASSLVGSGEQYF. The rearrangement joins TRBV27 to TRBJ2-7, with D possibly matching TRBD2 (5 bases). Germline values: CDR1 MNHEY, CDR2 SMNVEV (reference sequence). The CDR3 is 13 amino acids. The V and J ends lost 2 bases and 7 bases respectively, with 12 bases between them.

The genes are TRBV12-3 or TRBV12-4 and TRBJ2-1; D is unclear. Trimming shortened V by 5 bases and J by 6 bases, and 17 bases separated the two germline ends. The CDR3 is 15 amino acids. CDR3 DNA: TGTGCCAGCAGTGCGACGAACTGGATGCGCAATGAGCAGTTCTTC. Translating it yields CASSATNWMRNEQFF.

This clonotype was observed at least ten times. This chain links TRBV7-2 with TRBJ2-1; 11 bases line up with TRBD2. J lost 4 bases, V lost 6 bases, and 5 bases had no gene match. Germline V lookup: CDR1 SGHTA, CDR2 FQGNSA. The CDR3 sequence is 15 residues long. CDR3 nucleotide sequence: TGTGCCAGCAGTCCAAGGACTAGCGGGTACAATGAGCAGTTCTTC. It encodes CASSPRTSGYNEQFF.

The chain couples TRBV19 to TRBJ1-1; D is unclear. The V end lost 4 bases, the J end lost 6 bases, and 15 bases lay between the germline ends. This CDR3 has 14 amino acids. Looked up from germline, CDR1 is LNHDA and CDR2 is SQIVND (reference sequence). The chain's CDR3 is CASSKGGIFAEAFF. The CDR3 coding sequence is TGTGCCAGTAGTAAGGGAGGGATATTCGCTGAAGCTTTCTTT.

This clonotype was recorded a few times. This chain joins TRBV7-2 and TRBJ2-7; D remains ambiguous. V was clipped by 3 bases and J by 8 bases, with 8 bases between them. CDR3 size: 11 residues. Per germline, CDR1 SGHTA and CDR2 FQGNSA. CDR3 sequence reads: CASSFTAQQYF. CDR3 DNA: TGTGCCAGCAGCTTTACGGCCCAGCAGTACTTC.

This clonotype showed up many times. This chain joins TRBV18 and TRBJ2-3, with TRBD1 identical over 10 bases. This CDR3 spans 17 amino acids. V shed 2 bases, J shed 2 bases, and the junction held 7 bases outside the gene matches. Germline V gene data show CDR1 as KGHSH and CDR2 as LQKENI. The CDR3: CASSPAPGQGNTDTQYF. The CDR3 coding sequence is TGTGCCAGCTCACCAGCTCCGGGACAGGGGAACACAGATACGCAGTATTTT. The full variable domain, its missing parts supplied by reference TRBV18 and TRBJ2-3, is NAGVMQNPRHLVRRRGQEARLRCSPMKGHSHVYWYRQLPEEGLKFMVYLQKENIIDESGMPKERFSAEFPKEGPSILRIQQVVRGDSAAYFCASSPAPGQGNTDTQYFGPGTRLTVL.